This T cell receptor (beta chain) was sequenced during a study of metastatic and nonmetastatic thyroid tumors. TCRdb re-called the PCR reads through MiXCR. Of approximately 40,000 clones in the sample, about a fifth are singletons; the top ten hold 15%. The ends lost 5 bases at V and 5 bases at J; junction bases unmatched: 9. This CDR3 is 15 amino acids long. Germline assignment: CDR1 SGHAT and CDR2 FQNNGV. Not a single patient had been given any form of treatment at any point before undergoing thyroid surgery. The J gene is TRBJ2-1, the V gene TRBV11-2; TRBD2 agrees at 7 bases. The receptor's source is a female donor with papillary thyroid cancer or a benign thyroid nodule (not recorded which). Some clones in this sample may be carry-over from other donors' samples. Material for sequencing was blood. CDR3 loop: CASSPQRGPNNEQFF. CDR3 nucleotides: TGTGCCAGCAGCCCGCAGCGGGGACCGAACAATGAGCAGTTCTTC. The variable domain in full, with the rest retrieved from reference TRBV11-2 and TRBJ2-1, is EAGVAQSPRYKIIEKRQSVAFWCNPISGHATLYWYQQILGQGPKLLIQFQNNGVVDDSQLPKDRFSAERLKGVDSTLKIQPAKLEDSAVYLCASSPQRGPNNEQFFGPGTRLTVL.